Shown below are 7 T cell receptor beta chains from a single sample sequenced in a study of T-cell reconstitution after alpha-beta-depleted transplantation in children. Preparation of the TCRbeta library used unique molecular identifiers. TCRdb reanalysed the PCR reads using MiXCR and keeps one entry per CDR3 protein. The sample records about 440,000 distinct CDR3 sequences, over 40% being singletons. Source: PBMCs, taken before TCRalphabeta/CD19-depleted stem cell transplant. Receptors originate from a girl aged 2-10 years with aplastic anemia, due to receive a stem cell transplant.

This clonotype was observed many times. DNA of the CDR3: TGCAGCGTTGGGTTTGGGGGAGGCACAGATACGCAGTATTTT. It encodes CSVGFGGGTDTQYF. V and J are TRBV29-1 and TRBJ2-3, with D perhaps TRBD1 or TRBD2 (5 bases each). Germline CDR1 is SQVTM and CDR2 is ANQGSEA. Trimming removed 4 bases from V and 1 base from J, with 12 bases in between. CDR3 size: 14 residues.

The V gene is TRBV5-1, the J gene TRBJ2-3; 8 positions agree with TRBD2. The germline V gene encodes CDR1 SGHRS and CDR2 YFSETQ. The CDR3 sequence is 15 residues long. The V segment lost 0 bases and the J segment 4 bases; nucleotides outside the gene matches: 4. The CDR3 loop is CASSLARGGPDTQYF. CDR3 nucleotides: TGCGCCAGCAGCTTGGCACGGGGGGGCCCAGATACGCAGTATTTT.

The genes are TRBV4-2 and TRBJ1-1, with a tentative D call TRBD1 (5 bases). Germline values: CDR1 LGHNA, CDR2 YNFKEQ. This CDR3 contains 14 residues. V lost 1 base to trimming and J lost 1 base, with 7 bases between them. CDR3 nucleotides: TGTGCCAGCAGCCAAGCAACAGGGAACACTGAAGCTTTCTTT. As protein: CASSQATGNTEAFF.

The sample holds many counts of this clonotype. The chain couples TRBV20-1 to TRBJ2-1; D remains unclear. Germline lookup yields CDR1 DFQATT and CDR2 SNEGSKA (reference sequence). V gave up 0 bases and J gave up 9 bases, with 12 bases separating them. CDR3 length equals 13 residues. The CDR3 protein is CSARDPQGAEQFF. The CDR3 DNA is TGCAGTGCTAGAGACCCTCAAGGAGCTGAGCAGTTCTTC.

The chain links TRBV29-1 to TRBJ2-5; TRBD1 might be the D (5 bases). CDR1 is SQVTM, CDR2 ANQGSEA, per germline. The CDR3 runs 12 residues. The germline V and J ends were trimmed by 3 bases and 4 bases, with 9 bases remaining between them. The CDR3 bases are TGCAGCGTTGAGCTGGGGCGAGAGACCCAGTACTTC. Its translation: CSVELGRETQYF. The complete variable domain, with remaining parts taken from reference TRBV29-1 and TRBJ2-5, reads SAVISQKPSRDICQRGTSLTIQCQVDSQVTMMFWYRQQPGQSLTLIATANQGSEATYESGFVIDKFPISRPNLTFSTLTVSNMSPEDSSIYLCSVELGRETQYFGPGTRLLVL.

This chain uses TRBV6-5 with TRBJ1-1; D is ambiguous. The CDR3 runs to 14 residues. Germline assignment: CDR1 MNHEY and CDR2 SVGAGI. V was cut by 4 bases and J by 1 base, with 10 bases left in between. CDR3 sequence (DNA): TGTGCCAGCAGTTGGCAGGTCTCGAACACTGAAGCTTTCTTT. Protein sequence: CASSWQVSNTEAFF.

The chain uses TRBV20-1 and TRBJ2-3; D gene unclear. Trimming removed 5 bases from V and 0 bases from J, with 18 bases in between. The germline V gene has CDR1 DFQATT and CDR2 SNEGSKA (reference sequence). The CDR3 runs to 16 residues. The CDR3 coding sequence is TGCAGTGCTGGAATATGGACGAAGACGAGCACAGATACGCAGTATTTT. It encodes CSAGIWTKTSTDTQYF.